Only one count was recorded for the clone carrying this T cell receptor beta chain. The data stem from a study of T cell responses to AZD1222 COVID-19 vaccine. TCRdb's copy holds only in-frame clones and misses some; the assay was immunoSEQ multiplex PCR. This sample has more than 140,000 clones, with more than 70% found just once. The V gene end was trimmed by 2 bases and the J gene end by 4 bases; junction bases not matched to a gene: 4. From germline, CDR1 is LGHNA and CDR2 YSLEER. The CDR3 runs to 14 residues. The sequence derives from an adult in good health. This chain joins TRBV4-3 and TRBJ1-2; TRBD1 matches 7 bases. Specimen: peripheral blood, collected on day 0 of AZD1222 vaccination. The CDR3 protein is CASSQWRTGYGYTF. Written as DNA, the CDR3 is TGCGCCAGCAGCCAATGGAGGACAGGCTATGGCTACACCTTC.